Described below is a single T cell receptor beta chain sequence and its context. This specimen comes from a study of shared clonotypes between healthy human individuals. The protocol was immunoSEQ multiplex PCR, while the TCRdb copy is restricted to in-frame clones and leaves out a portion. The sample lists about 1.1 million clones; roughly 74% were seen once. The CDR3 has 16 amino acids. V shed 3 bases, J shed 7 bases, and the junction held 4 bases outside the gene matches. The germline V gene encodes CDR1 SGDLS and CDR2 YYNGEE. J is TRBJ2-1 and V is TRBV9; 16 nucleotides line up with TRBD2. The specimen sequenced was memory CD4+ T cells from PBMCs. Subset here: CD45RA-negative fraction. The receptor's source is a man aged 18 to 30 in good health. Some clones in this sample may be carry-over from other donors' samples. In DNA, the CDR3 is TGTGCCAGCAGCGCGAGGGGACTAGCGGGAGGGAATGAGCAGTTCTTC. It is translated as CASSARGLAGGNEQFF. The full variable domain, in which reference TRBV9 and TRBJ2-1 provide the parts outside the CDR3, is DSGVTQTPKHLITATGQRVTLRCSPRSGDLSVYWYQQSLDQGLQFLIQYYNGEERAKGNILERFSAQQFPDLHSELNLSSLELGDSALYFCASSARGLAGGNEQFFGPGTRLTVL.